These 5 T cell receptor beta chains originate from one sample sequenced in a study of T-cell reconstitution after alpha-beta-depleted transplantation in children (dated by TCRdb to the mid-2010s). The method behind the library was PCR. Sequencing instrument: Illumina HiSeq 2500. Molecular barcoding was employed in the preparation of TCR libraries, with unique molecular identifiers being used to normalize TCRbeta repertoire quantification. TCRdb reprocessing: public reads trimmed at Q25 with fastp, clones called with MiXCR, in-frame beta chains kept. Identical CDR3 proteins give one entry, which carries the most common genes and DNA. Present in this sample are 700,000 to 950,000 distinct CDR3 sequences, roughly 15% of which were seen just once. 5% of the sample is held by the ten biggest clonotypes. The treatment or condition label here, explained by the study, means: allogeneic hematopoietic cell transplantation with graft depleted of TCRalphabeta T cells and CD19 B cells.

The sequencing here drew on PBMCs, mostly from graft donor cells, taken 360 days after TCRalphabeta/CD19-depleted stem cell transplant. The receptors stem from a male patient younger than 18 who had a stem cell transplant for acute lymphoblastic leukemia, so the T cells may come from the graft donor.

The rearrangement uses TRBV10-2 and TRBJ1-2; 8 nucleotides agree with TRBD1. With 6 bases clipped from V and 0 bases from J, the junction kept 3 bases outside the gene matches. This CDR3 has 14 amino acids. CDR1 WSHSY and CDR2 SAAADI come from the germline V gene. The CDR3 loop reads CASRGQGPNYGYTF. CDR3 sequence (DNA): TGCGCCAGCAGAGGACAGGGTCCTAACTATGGCTACACCTTC.

The table lists this clonotype with many counts. J is TRBJ2-3 and V is TRBV29-1; 7 nucleotides agree with TRBD2. The CDR3 has 12 amino acids. Germline V gene lookup returns CDR1 SQVTM and CDR2 ANQGSEA. V was clipped by 7 bases and J by 6 bases; unmatched bases: 7. The CDR3 sequence: CSGIQGGDTQYF. The DNA for the CDR3 is TGCAGCGGGATTCAGGGAGGGGATACGCAGTATTTT.

This clonotype has just a few counts. The chain is built from TRBV7-8 and TRBJ2-7, with 10 positions matching TRBD2. With V trimmed by 1 base and J by 2 bases, 5 bases remained unmatched. This CDR3 region has 16 residues. Germline V lookup: CDR1 SGHVS, CDR2 FQNEAQ. The CDR3 nucleotides are TGTGCCAGCAGCTTAGGTCTAGCGGGAGTCACCTACGAGCAGTACTTC. Translation gives CASSLGLAGVTYEQYF. The full variable domain, with the rest looked up from reference TRBV7-8 and TRBJ2-7, is GAGVSQSPRYKVAKRGQDVALRCDPISGHVSLFWYQQALGQGPEFLTYFQNEAQLDKSGLPSDRFFAERPEGSVSTLKIQRTQQEDSAVYLCASSLGLAGVTYEQYFGPGTRLTVT.

The genes are TRBV7-6 and TRBJ2-7; a weak D match, TRBD2 (5 bases). The CDR3 has 14 residues. Germline V gene data show CDR1 as SGHVS and CDR2 as FNYEAQ. V shed 5 bases and J shed 2 bases, with 13 bases lying between them. The CDR3 bases are TGTGCCAGCAGCCCGGGTACGGAGGCCTACGAGCAGTACTTC. Encoded protein: CASSPGTEAYEQYF.

In its sample, this clonotype was seen many times. CDR3 coding DNA: TGTGCCAGCAGTCGACAGGGGTTAAGGAGGACCCAGTACTTC. Protein: CASSRQGLRRTQYF. This chain connects TRBV28 to TRBJ2-5, with TRBD1 matching over 8 bases. J was trimmed by 7 bases and V by 5 bases; bases with no gene match: 9. CDR1 is MDHEN, CDR2 SYDVKM, per germline. CDR3 size: 14 residues. Filled out from reference TRBV28 and TRBJ2-5, the complete variable domain reads DVKVTQSSRYLVKRTGEKVFLECVQDMDHENMFWYRQDPGLGLRLIYFSYDVKMKEKGDIPEGYSVSREKKERFSLILESASTNQTSMYLCASSRQGLRRTQYFGPGTRLLVL.